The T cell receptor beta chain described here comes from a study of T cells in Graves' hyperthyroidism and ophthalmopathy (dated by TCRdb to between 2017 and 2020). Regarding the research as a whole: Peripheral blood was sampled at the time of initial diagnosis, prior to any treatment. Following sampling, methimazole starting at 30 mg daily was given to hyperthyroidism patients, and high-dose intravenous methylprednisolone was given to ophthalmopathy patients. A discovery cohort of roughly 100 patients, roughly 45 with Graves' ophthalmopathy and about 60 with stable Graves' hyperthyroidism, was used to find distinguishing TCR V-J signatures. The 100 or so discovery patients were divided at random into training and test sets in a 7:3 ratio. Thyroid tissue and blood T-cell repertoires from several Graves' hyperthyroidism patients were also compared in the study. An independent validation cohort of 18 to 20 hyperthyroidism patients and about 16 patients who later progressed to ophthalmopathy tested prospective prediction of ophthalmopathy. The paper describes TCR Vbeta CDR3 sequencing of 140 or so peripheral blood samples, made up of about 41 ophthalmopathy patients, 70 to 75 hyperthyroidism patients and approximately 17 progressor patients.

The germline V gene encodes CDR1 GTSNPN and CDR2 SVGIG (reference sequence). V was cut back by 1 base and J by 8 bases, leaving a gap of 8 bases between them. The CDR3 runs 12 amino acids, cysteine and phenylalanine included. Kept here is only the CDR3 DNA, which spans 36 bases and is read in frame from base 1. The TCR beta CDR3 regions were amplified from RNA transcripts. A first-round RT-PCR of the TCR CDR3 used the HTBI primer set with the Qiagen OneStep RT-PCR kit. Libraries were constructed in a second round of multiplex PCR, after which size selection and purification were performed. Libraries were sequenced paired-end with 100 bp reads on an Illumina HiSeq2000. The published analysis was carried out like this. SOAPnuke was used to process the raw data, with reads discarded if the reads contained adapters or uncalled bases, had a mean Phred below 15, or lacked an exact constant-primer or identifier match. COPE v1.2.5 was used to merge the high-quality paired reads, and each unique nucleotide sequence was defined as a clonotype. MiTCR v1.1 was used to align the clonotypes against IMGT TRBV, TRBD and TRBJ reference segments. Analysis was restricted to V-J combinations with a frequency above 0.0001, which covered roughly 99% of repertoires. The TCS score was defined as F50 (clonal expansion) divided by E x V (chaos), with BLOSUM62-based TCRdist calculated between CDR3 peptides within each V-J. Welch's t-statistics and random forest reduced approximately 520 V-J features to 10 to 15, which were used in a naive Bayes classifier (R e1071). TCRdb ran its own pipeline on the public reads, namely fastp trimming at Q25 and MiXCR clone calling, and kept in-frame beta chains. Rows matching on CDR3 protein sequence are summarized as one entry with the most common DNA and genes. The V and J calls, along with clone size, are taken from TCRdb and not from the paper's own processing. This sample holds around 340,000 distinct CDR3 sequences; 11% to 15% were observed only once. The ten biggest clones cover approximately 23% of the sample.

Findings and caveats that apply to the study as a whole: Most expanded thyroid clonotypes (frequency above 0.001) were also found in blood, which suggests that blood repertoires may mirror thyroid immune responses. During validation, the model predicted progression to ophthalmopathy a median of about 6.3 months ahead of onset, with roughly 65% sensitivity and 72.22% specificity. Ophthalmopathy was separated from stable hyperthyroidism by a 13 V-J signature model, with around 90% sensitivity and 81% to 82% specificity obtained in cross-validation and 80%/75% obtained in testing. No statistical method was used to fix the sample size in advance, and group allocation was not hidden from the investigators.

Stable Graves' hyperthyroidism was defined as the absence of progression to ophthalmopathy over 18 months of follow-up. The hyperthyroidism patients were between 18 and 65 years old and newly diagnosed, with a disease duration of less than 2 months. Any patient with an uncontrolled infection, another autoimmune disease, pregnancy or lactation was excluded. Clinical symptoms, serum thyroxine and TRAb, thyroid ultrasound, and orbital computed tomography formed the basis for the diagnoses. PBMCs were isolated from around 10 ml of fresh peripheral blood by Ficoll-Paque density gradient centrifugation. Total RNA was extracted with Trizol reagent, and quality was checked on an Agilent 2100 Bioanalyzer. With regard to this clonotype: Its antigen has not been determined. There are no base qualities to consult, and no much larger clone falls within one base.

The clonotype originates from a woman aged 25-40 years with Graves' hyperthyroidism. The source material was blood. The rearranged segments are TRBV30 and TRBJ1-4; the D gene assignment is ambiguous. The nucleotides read TGTGCCTGGAGTGAAGGGCTAGAAAAACTGTTTTTT. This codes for CAWSEGLEKLFF.